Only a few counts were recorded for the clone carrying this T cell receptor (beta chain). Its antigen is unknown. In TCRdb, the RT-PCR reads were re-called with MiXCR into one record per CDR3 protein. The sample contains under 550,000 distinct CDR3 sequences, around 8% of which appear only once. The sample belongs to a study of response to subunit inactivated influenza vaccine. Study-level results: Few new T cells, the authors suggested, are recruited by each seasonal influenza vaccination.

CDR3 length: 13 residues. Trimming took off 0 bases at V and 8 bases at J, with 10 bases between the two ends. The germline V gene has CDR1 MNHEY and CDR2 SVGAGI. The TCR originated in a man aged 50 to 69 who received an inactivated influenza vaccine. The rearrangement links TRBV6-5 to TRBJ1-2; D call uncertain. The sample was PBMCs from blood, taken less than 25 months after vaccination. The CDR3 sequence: CASSYSPASGYTF. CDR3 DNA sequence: TGTGCCAGCAGTTACTCCCCAGCATCCGGCTACACCTTC.